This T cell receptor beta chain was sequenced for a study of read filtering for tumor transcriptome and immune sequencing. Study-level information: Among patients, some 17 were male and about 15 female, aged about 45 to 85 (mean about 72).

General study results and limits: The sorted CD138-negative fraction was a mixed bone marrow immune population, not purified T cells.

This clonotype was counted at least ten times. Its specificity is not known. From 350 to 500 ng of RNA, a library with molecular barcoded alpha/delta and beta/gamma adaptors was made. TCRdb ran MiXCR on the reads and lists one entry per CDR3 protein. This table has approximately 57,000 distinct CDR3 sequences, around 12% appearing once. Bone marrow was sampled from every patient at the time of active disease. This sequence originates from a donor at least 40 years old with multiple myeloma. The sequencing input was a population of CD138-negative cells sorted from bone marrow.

The CDR3 spells CASREDSFYTEAFF. CDR3 in DNA: TGTGCCAGCAGGGAGGACAGTTTTTACACTGAAGCTTTCTTT. The chain couples TRBV6-4 to TRBJ1-1; perhaps TRBD1 as D (6 bases). V lost 6 bases, J lost 3 bases, and 14 bases lay in between. The CDR3 length is 14 residues. Germline lookup yields CDR1 MRHNA and CDR2 SNTAGT.